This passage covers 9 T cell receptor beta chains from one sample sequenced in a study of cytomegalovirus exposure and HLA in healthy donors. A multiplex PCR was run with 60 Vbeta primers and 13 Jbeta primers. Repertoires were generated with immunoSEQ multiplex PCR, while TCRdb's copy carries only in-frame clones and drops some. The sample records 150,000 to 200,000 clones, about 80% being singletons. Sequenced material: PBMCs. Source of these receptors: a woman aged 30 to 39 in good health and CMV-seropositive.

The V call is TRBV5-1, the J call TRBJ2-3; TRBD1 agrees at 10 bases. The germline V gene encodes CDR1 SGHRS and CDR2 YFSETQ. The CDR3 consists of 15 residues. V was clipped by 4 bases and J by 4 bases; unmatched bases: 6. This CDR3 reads CASSPGQGWADTQYF. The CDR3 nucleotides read TGCGCCAGCAGCCCGGGACAGGGGTGGGCAGATACGCAGTATTTT.

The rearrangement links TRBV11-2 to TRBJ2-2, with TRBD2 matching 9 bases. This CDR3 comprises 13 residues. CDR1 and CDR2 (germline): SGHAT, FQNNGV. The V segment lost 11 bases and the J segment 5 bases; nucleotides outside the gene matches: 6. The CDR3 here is CAGHSGSTGELFF. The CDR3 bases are TGTGCCGGACATAGCGGGAGTACCGGGGAGCTGTTTTTT. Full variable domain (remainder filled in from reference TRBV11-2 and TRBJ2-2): EAGVAQSPRYKIIEKRQSVAFWCNPISGHATLYWYQQILGQGPKLLIQFQNNGVVDDSQLPKDRFSAERLKGVDSTLKIQPAKLEDSAVYLCAGHSGSTGELFFGEGSRLTVL.

This CDR3 is CASTSTGVYGYTF. The CDR3 DNA reads as TGTGCCAGCACCTCAACAGGGGTTTATGGCTACACCTTC. This chain connects TRBV11-2 to TRBJ1-2; TRBD1 matches at 7 bases. This CDR3 has 13 residues. V was clipped by 7 bases and J by 5 bases; unmatched bases: 7. CDR1 and CDR2 (germline): SGHAT, FQNNGV.

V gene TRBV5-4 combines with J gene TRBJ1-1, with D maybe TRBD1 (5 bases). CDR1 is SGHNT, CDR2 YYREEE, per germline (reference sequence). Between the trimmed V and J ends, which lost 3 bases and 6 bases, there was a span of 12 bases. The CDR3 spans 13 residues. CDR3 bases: TGTGCCAGCAGCTGGAGGGGTTTTCCTGAAGCTTTCTTT. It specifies CASSWRGFPEAFF.

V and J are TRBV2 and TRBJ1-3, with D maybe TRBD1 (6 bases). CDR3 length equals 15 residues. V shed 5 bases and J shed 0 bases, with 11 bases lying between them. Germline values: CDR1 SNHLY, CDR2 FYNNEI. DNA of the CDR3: TGTGCCAGCAGTTTTCCAGGGGTCTCTGGAAACACCATATATTTT. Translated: CASSFPGVSGNTIYF.

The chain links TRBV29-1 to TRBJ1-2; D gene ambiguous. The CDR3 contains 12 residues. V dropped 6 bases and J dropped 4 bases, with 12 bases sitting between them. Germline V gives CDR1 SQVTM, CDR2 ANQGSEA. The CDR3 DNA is TGCAGCGTCCCCGGGGTGGCCTATGGCTACACCTTC. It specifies CSVPGVAYGYTF.

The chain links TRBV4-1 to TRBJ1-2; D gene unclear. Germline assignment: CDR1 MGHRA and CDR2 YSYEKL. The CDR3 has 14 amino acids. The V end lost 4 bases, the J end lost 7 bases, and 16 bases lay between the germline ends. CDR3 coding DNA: TGCGCCAGCAGCCCCTTTAGGGCAGAGGGTGGCTACACCTTC. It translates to CASSPFRAEGGYTF.

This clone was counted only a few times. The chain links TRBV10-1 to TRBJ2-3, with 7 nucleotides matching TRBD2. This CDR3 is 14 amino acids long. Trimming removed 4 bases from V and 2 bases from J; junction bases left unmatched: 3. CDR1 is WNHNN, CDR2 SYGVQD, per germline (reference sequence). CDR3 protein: CASSVGGITDTQYF. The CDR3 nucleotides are TGCGCCAGCAGTGTCGGGGGGATCACAGATACGCAGTATTTT.

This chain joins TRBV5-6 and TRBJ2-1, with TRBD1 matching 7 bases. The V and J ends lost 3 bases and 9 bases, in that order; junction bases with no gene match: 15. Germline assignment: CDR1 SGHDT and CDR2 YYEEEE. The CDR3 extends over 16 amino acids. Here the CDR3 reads CASSSSTGTDLGEQFF. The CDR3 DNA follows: TGTGCCAGCAGCTCGTCCACCGGGACAGATCTCGGTGAGCAGTTCTTC.